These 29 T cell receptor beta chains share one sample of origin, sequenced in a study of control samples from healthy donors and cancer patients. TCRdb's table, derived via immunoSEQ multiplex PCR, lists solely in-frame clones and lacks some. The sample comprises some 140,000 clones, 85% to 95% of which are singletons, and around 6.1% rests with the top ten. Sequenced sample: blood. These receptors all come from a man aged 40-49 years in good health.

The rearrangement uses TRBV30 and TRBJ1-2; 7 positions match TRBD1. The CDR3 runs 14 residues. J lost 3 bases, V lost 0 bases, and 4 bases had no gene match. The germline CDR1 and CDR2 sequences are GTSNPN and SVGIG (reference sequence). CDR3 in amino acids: CAWSVRGGDYGYTF. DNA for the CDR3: TGTGCCTGGAGTGTACGAGGGGGCGACTATGGCTACACCTTC.

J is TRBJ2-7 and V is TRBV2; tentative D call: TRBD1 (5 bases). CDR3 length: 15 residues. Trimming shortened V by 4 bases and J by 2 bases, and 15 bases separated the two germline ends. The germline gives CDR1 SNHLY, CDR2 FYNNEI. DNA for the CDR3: TGTGCCAGCAGTGGAGCAACAGGCTCCCCCTACGAGCAGTACTTC. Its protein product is CASSGATGSPYEQYF.

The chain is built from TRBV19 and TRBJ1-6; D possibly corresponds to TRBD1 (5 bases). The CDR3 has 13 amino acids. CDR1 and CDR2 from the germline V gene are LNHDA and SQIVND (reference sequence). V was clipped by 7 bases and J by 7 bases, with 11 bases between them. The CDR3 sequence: CASNSGRNSPLHF. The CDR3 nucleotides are TGTGCCAGTAACTCGGGACGGAATTCACCCCTCCACTTT.

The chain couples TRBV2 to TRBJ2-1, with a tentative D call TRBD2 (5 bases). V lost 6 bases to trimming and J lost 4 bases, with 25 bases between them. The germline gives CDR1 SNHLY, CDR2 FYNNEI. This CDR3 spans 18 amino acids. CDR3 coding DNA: TGTGCCAGCAGCGGCCTGTTTGCGGGTAAAACTACGTACAATGAGCAGTTCTTC. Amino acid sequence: CASSGLFAGKTTYNEQFF.

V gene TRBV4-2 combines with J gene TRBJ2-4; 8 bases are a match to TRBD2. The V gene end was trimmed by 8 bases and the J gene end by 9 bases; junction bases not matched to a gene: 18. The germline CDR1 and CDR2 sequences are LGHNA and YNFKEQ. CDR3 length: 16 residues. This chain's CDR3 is CASRSQAGVGSSIQYF. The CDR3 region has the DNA TGTGCCAGCCGGTCTCAAGCGGGGGTCGGGTCGAGCATTCAGTACTTC.

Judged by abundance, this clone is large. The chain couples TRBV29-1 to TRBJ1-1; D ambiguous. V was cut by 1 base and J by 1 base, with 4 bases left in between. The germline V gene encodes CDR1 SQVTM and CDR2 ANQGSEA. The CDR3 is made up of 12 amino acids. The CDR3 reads CSVEGGNTEAFF. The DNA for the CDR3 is TGCAGCGTTGAAGGGGGGAACACTGAAGCTTTCTTT.

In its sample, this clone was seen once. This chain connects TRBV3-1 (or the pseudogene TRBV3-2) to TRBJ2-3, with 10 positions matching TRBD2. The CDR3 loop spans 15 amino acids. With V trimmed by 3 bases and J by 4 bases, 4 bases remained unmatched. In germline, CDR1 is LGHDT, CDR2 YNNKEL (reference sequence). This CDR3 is CASSQSSGGPDTQYF. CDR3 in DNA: TGTGCCAGCAGCCAGTCTAGCGGGGGACCAGATACGCAGTATTTT.

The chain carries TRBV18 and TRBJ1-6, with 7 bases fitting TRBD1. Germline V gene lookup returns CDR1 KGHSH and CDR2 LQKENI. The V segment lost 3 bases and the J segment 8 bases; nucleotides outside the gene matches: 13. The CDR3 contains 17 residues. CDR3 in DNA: TGTGCCAGCTCACCCAGGCCCGTGGGGCAGGGGGATTCACCCCTCCACTTT. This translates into CASSPRPVGQGDSPLHF.

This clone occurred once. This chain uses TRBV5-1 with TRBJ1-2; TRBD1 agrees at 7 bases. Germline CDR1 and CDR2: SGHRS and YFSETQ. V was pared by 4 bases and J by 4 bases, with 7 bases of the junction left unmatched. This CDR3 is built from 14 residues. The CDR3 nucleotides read TGCGCCAGCAGCCCCACAGGGGTCGGCTATGGCTACACCTTC. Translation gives CASSPTGVGYGYTF.

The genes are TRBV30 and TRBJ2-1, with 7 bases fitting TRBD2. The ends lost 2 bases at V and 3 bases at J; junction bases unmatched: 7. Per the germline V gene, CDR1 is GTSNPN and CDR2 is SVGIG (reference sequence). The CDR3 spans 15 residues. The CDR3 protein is CAWSPFSGNYNEQFF. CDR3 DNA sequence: TGTGCCTGGAGTCCCTTCAGCGGGAACTACAATGAGCAGTTCTTC. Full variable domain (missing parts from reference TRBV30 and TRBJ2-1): SQTIHQWPATLVQPVGSPLSLECTVEGTSNPNLYWYRQAAGRGLQLLFYSVGIGQISSEVPQNLSASRPQDRQFILSSKKLLLSDSGFYLCAWSPFSGNYNEQFFGPGTRLTVL.

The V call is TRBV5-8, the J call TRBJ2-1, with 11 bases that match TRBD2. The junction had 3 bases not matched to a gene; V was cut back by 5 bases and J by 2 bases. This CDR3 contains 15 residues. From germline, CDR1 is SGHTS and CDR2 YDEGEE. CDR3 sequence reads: CASRGLAATYNEQFF. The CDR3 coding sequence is TGTGCCAGCAGGGGACTAGCGGCTACCTACAATGAGCAGTTCTTC.

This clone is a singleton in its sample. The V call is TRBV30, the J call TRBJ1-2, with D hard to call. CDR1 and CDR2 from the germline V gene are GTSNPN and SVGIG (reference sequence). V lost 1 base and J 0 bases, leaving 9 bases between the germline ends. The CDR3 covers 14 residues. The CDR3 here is CAWSGGSPNYGYTF. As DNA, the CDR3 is TGTGCCTGGAGTGGGGGTTCTCCTAACTATGGCTACACCTTC.

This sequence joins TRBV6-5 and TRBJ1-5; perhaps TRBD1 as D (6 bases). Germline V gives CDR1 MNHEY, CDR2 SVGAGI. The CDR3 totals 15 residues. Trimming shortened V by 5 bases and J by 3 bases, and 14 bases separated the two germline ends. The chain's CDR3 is CASSPWTATNQPQHF. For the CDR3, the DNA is TGTGCCAGCAGTCCCTGGACAGCGACCAATCAGCCCCAGCATTTT.

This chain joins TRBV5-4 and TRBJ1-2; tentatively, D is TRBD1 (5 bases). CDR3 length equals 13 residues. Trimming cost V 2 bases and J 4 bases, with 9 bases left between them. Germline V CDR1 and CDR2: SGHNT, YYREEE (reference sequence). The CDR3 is CASSFDRAYGYTF. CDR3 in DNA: TGTGCCAGCAGCTTTGACAGAGCCTATGGCTACACCTTC.

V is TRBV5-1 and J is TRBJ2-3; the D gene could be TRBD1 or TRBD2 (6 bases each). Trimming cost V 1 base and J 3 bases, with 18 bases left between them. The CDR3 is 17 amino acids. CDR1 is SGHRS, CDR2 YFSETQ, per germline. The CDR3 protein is CASSLLGSGGGTDTQYF. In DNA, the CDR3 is TGCGCCAGCAGCTTGTTAGGTAGCGGAGGGGGAACAGATACGCAGTATTTT.

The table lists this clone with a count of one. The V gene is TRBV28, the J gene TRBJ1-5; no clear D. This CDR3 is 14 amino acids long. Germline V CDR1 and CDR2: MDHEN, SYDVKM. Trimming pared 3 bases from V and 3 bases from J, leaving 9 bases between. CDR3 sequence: CASSFAGSNQPQHF. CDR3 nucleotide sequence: TGTGCCAGCAGTTTCGCAGGTTCCAATCAGCCCCAGCATTTT.

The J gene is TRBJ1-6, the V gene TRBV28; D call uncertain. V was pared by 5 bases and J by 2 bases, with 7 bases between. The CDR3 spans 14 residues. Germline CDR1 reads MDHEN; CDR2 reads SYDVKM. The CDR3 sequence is CASSPPPYNSPLHF. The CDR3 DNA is TGTGCCAGCAGTCCCCCCCCCTATAATTCACCCCTCCACTTT.

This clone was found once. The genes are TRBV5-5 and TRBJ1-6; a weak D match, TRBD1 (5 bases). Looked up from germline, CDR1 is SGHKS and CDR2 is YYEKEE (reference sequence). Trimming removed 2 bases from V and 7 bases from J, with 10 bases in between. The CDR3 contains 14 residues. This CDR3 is CASSFGGGNSPLHF. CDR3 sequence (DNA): TGTGCCAGCAGCTTCGGGGGAGGGAATTCACCCCTCCACTTT.

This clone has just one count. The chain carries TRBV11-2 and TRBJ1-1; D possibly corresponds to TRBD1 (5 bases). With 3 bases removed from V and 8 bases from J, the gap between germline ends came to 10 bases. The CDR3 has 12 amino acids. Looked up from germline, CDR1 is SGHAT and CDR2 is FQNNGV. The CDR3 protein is CASSLGVREAFF. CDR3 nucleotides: TGTGCCAGCAGCTTGGGGGTCAGGGAAGCTTTCTTT.

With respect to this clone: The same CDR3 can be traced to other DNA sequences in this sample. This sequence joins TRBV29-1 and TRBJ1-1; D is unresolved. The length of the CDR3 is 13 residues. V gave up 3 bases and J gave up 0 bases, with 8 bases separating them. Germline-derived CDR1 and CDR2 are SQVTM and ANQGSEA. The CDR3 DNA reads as TGCAGCGTTGAGCGGCAACTGAACACTGAAGCTTTCTTT. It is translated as CSVERQLNTEAFF.

Written as DNA, the CDR3 is TGTGCCAGCAGTTCCGACAGGGGGGGAATCTACGAGCAGTACTTC. Encoded protein: CASSSDRGGIYEQYF. This chain links TRBV28 with TRBJ2-7, with 9 bases lining up with TRBD1. CDR3 size: 15 residues. The trim removed 4 bases at V and 3 bases at J, leaving 7 bases unmatched. Germline V lookup: CDR1 MDHEN, CDR2 SYDVKM.

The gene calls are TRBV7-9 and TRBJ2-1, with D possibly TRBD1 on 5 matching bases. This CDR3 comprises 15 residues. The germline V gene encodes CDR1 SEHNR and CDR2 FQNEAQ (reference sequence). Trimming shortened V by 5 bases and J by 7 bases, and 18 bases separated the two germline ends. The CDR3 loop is CASSPRRQGWNEQFF. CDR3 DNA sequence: TGTGCCAGCAGCCCTCGCCGGCAGGGTTGGAATGAGCAGTTCTTC.

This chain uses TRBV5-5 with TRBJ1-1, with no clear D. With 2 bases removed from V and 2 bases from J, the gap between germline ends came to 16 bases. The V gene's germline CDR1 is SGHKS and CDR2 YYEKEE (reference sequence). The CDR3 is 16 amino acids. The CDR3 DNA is TGTGCCAGCAGCTTAGTCCTAGTGTCCCGCAACACTGAAGCTTTCTTT. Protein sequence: CASSLVLVSRNTEAFF.

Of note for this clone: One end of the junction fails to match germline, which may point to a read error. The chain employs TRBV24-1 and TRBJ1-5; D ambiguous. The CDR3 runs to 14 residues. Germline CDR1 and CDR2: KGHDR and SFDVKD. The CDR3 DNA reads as TGTGCCACCAGTGATTTGCGGGATGATCAACCCCAGCATTTT. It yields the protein CATSDLRDDQPQHF.

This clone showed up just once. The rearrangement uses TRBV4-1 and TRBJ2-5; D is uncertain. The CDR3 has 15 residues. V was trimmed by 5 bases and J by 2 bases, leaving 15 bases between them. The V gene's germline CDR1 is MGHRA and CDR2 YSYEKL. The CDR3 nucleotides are TGCGCCAGCAGCTTCGACGAACTCGGACAAGAGACCCAGTACTTC. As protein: CASSFDELGQETQYF.

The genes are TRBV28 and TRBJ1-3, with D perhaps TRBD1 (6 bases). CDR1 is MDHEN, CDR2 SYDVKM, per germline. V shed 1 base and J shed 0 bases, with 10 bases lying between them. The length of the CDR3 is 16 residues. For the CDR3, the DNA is TGTGCCAGCAGTTTATCGGGGGCACTCTCTGGAAACACCATATATTTT. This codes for CASSLSGALSGNTIYF.

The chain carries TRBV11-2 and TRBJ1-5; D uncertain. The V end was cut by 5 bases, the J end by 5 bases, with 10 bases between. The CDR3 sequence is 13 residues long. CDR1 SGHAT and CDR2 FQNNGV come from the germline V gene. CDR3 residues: CASSLYTDQPQHF. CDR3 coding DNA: TGTGCCAGCAGCCTCTACACAGATCAGCCCCAGCATTTT.

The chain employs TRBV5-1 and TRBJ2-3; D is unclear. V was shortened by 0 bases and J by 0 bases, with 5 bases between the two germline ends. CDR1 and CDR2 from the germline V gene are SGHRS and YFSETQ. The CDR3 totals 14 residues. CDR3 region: CASSLVSSTDTQYF. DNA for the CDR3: TGCGCCAGCAGCTTGGTTTCAAGCACAGATACGCAGTATTTT.

The CDR3 here is CASRGSSAGLKVYEQYF. CDR3 coding DNA: TGTGCCAGTAGGGGAAGTTCCGCTGGTCTTAAGGTCTACGAGCAGTACTTC. V gene TRBV28 combines with J gene TRBJ2-7; the D gene is possibly TRBD1 (5 bases). CDR3 length: 17 residues. CDR1 and CDR2 (germline): MDHEN, SYDVKM. V was cut by 9 bases and J by 3 bases, with 27 bases left in between.